This TCR beta chain is drawn from a study of beta chain features in type 1 diabetes. Study outcomes and limitations: Shortening that was moderate but significant affected the TCRB CDR3s of Type 1 diabetes patients in all four CD4+ subsets. PCR might show a preference for shorter templates, equally across patients and controls. Sampled from patients, naive, central memory and Treg TCRB repertoires appeared more similar than those sampled from healthy donors. At VDJ recombination sites, type 1 diabetes patients had fewer insertions and more deleted nucleotides. The analysis here could not establish whether HLA type shapes TCRB rearrangement.

The authors reverse transcribed all of the isolated RNA, so sequencing captured expressed TCRB transcripts. This table comes from immunoSEQ multiplex PCR, and its TCRdb copy is limited to in-frame clones, with some not included. The repertoire holds 300,000 or so clones, 13% seen once, with roughly 0.015% in the top ten. This CDR3 has 14 residues. V was cut by 3 bases and J by 2 bases, with 8 bases left in between. Looked up from germline, CDR1 is MNHEY and CDR2 is SMNVEV (reference sequence). Points on this clone: Antigen specificity is unknown.

The chain is built from TRBV27 and TRBJ2-1, with TRBD1 as a possible D gene (6 bases). This TCR derives from a woman aged 18-29 years with type 1 diabetes. Input material: naive CD4+ T cells from blood. The DNA for the CDR3 is TGTGCCAGCAGTTTGACAGGAACCTACAATGAGCAGTTCTTC. This translates into CASSLTGTYNEQFF.